Below are 20 T cell receptor beta chains sequenced from a single sample in a study of cytomegalovirus exposure and HLA in healthy donors. 13 Jbeta primers and 60 Vbeta primers were used for the PCR. Here immunoSEQ multiplex PCR was the method, and the copy in TCRdb shows in-frame clones only, minus some. The sample contains some 140,000 clones, over 75% of which appear only once. The sequenced sample was PBMCs. Source of these receptors: a woman aged 35 to 49 in good health and CMV-seropositive.

V usage is TRBV25-1 and J usage is TRBJ2-1; 7 positions agree with TRBD2. Germline CDR1 reads MGHDK; CDR2 reads SYGVNS. V trimming: 3 bases; J trimming: 6 bases; junction bases outside the gene matches: 11. This CDR3 is 16 amino acids long. CDR3 DNA: TGTGCCAGCAGTGATGGTAGCGGGTTGGCGGTCAATGAGCAGTTCTTC. Residues: CASSDGSGLAVNEQFF.

The chain joins TRBV2 to TRBJ2-7, with 13 bases that match TRBD2. The CDR3 is 13 residues long. The trim removed 8 bases at V and 4 bases at J, leaving 2 bases unmatched. Germline CDR1 and CDR2: SNHLY and FYNNEI. CDR3 sequence: CASGLAGDYEQYF. CDR3 bases: TGTGCCAGCGGACTAGCGGGAGATTACGAGCAGTACTTC.

This sequence joins TRBV29-1 and TRBJ1-2, with TRBD1 matching over 9 bases. Germline V gene data show CDR1 as SQVTM and CDR2 as ANQGSEA. CDR3 length: 11 amino acids. V lost 6 bases, J lost 12 bases, and 8 bases stayed unmatched. CDR3: CSVEIQGADTF. The CDR3 coding sequence is TGCAGCGTCGAAATACAGGGGGCGGACACCTTC.

V gene TRBV5-4 combines with J gene TRBJ1-2; D perhaps matches TRBD1 (6 bases). Trimming removed 4 bases from V and 10 bases from J, with 14 bases in between. The CDR3 loop spans 12 amino acids. Germline V gives CDR1 SGHNT, CDR2 YYREEE (reference sequence). CDR3 loop: CASSVARGNYTF. DNA for the CDR3: TGTGCCAGCAGCGTGGCCAGGGGAAACTACACCTTC.

The rearrangement links TRBV2 to TRBJ1-2; 8 bases are shared with TRBD1. V trimming: 5 bases; J trimming: 7 bases; junction bases outside the gene matches: 6. The CDR3 has 13 residues. From germline, CDR1 is SNHLY and CDR2 FYNNEI. The CDR3 spells CASSIQGARGYTF. The CDR3 coding sequence is TGTGCCAGCAGTATCCAGGGGGCGCGTGGCTACACCTTC.

V and J are TRBV5-1 and TRBJ2-7; no clear D gene. Trimming took off 4 bases at V and 0 bases at J, with 8 bases between the two ends. CDR3 size: 13 residues. CDR1 and CDR2 from the germline V gene are SGHRS and YFSETQ. The CDR3 region has the DNA TGCGCCAGCAGCCTAAGGAGCTCCTACGAGCAGTACTTC. Translation gives CASSLRSSYEQYF. Variable domain in full (rest from reference TRBV5-1 and TRBJ2-7): KAGVTQTPRYLIKTRGQQVTLSCSPISGHRSVSWYQQTPGQGLQFLFEYFSETQRNKGNFPGRFSGRQFSNSRSEMNVSTLELGDSALYLCASSLRSSYEQYFGPGTRLTVT.

The CDR3 nucleotides read TGTGCCTGGAAACAGAGCGGGAGGGTCGAGCAGTACTTC. As protein: CAWKQSGRVEQYF. The chain employs TRBV30 and TRBJ2-7; 10 bases are a match to TRBD2. Trimming took 4 bases from V and 6 from J; bases not matched to a gene: 6. Germline CDR1 reads GTSNPN; CDR2 reads SVGIG (reference sequence). This CDR3 spans 13 amino acids. The variable domain in full, with the rest retrieved from reference TRBV30 and TRBJ2-7, is SQTIHQWPATLVQPVGSPLSLECTVEGTSNPNLYWYRQAAGRGLQLLFYSVGIGQISSEVPQNLSASRPQDRQFILSSKKLLLSDSGFYLCAWKQSGRVEQYFGPGTRLTVT.

The table lists this clone with a count of one. The rearrangement joins TRBV2 to TRBJ1-4, with D perhaps matching TRBD1 (6 bases). The CDR3 totals 15 residues. V lost 3 bases, J lost 4 bases, and 12 bases lay in between. Germline lookup yields CDR1 SNHLY and CDR2 FYNNEI. For the CDR3, the DNA is TGTGCCAGCAGTGAGTTTCAGGGGCATAATGAAAAACTGTTTTTT. It encodes CASSEFQGHNEKLFF. Complete variable domain (other parts from reference TRBV2 and TRBJ1-4): EPEVTQTPSHQVTQMGQEVILRCVPISNHLYFYWYRQILGQKVEFLVSFYNNEISEKSEIFDDQFSVERPDGSNFTLKIRSTKLEDSAMYFCASSEFQGHNEKLFFGSGTQLSVL.

The chain joins TRBV10-3 to TRBJ2-2; D perhaps matches TRBD2 (6 bases). Germline values: CDR1 ENHRY, CDR2 SYGVKD. V was clipped by 3 bases and J by 4 bases, with 12 bases between them. The CDR3 is 15 residues long. In DNA form, the CDR3 reads TGTGCCATCAGTGAACGGGAGAAGGGCACCGGGGAGCTGTTTTTT. It specifies CAISEREKGTGELFF.

V gene TRBV29-1 combines with J gene TRBJ2-1; D ambiguous. The length of the CDR3 is 16 residues. The germline V gene encodes CDR1 SQVTM and CDR2 ANQGSEA. Between the trimmed V and J ends, which lost 2 bases and 3 bases, there was a span of 17 bases. The CDR3 here is CSVEFGINPGYNEQFF. CDR3 DNA sequence: TGCAGCGTTGAATTCGGTATAAACCCGGGCTACAATGAGCAGTTCTTC.

The chain employs TRBV15 and TRBJ2-7, with TRBD2 identical over 12 bases. This CDR3 is built from 14 residues. Per the germline V gene, CDR1 is LNHNV and CDR2 is YYDKDF (reference sequence). V trimming: 6 bases; J trimming: 9 bases; junction bases outside the gene matches: 9. In DNA form, the CDR3 reads TGTGCCACCAGATTGACTAGCGGGAGTTCCGCGCAGTACTTC. Protein: CATRLTSGSSAQYF.

J is TRBJ2-1 and V is TRBV28, with TRBD2 as a possible D gene (6 bases). The germline gives CDR1 MDHEN, CDR2 SYDVKM. V lost 2 bases to trimming and J lost 7 bases, with 15 bases between them. This CDR3 comprises 15 residues. The CDR3 loop reads CASSLGASVGNEQFF. The CDR3 DNA reads as TGTGCCAGCAGTTTAGGGGCTAGCGTAGGGAATGAGCAGTTCTTC.

The chain couples TRBV19 to TRBJ1-5; D is perhaps TRBD1 (6 bases). The germline V gene has CDR1 LNHDA and CDR2 SQIVND (reference sequence). Trimming took 7 bases from V and 0 from J, leaving 13 bases between them. CDR3 length: 15 amino acids. The CDR3 region has the DNA TGTGCCAGTAACAAAGGACAGTTTAGCAATCAGCCCCAGCATTTT. It yields the protein CASNKGQFSNQPQHF.

J is TRBJ2-2 and V is TRBV30; TRBD1 might be the D (7 bases). This CDR3 spans 14 amino acids. Germline V gene lookup returns CDR1 GTSNPN and CDR2 SVGIG (reference sequence). V was shortened by 8 bases and J by 4 bases, with 17 bases between the two germline ends. The CDR3 bases are TGTGCCGGCCAGGGGGGCGCGTTCACCGGGGAGCTGTTTTTT. The encoded protein is CAGQGGAFTGELFF.

This chain uses TRBV7-9 with TRBJ1-1; 8 bases are a match to TRBD1. Germline CDR1 reads SEHNR; CDR2 reads FQNEAQ (reference sequence). V lost 5 bases to trimming and J lost 0 bases; unmatched junction nucleotides: 5. The CDR3 length is 15 residues. CDR3 DNA: TGTGCCAGCAGCAGGACAGGGACTATGAACACTGAAGCTTTCTTT. Translated: CASSRTGTMNTEAFF.

This clone showed up just once. V is TRBV28 and J is TRBJ1-1; D is unresolved. The V and J ends lost 4 bases and 0 bases respectively, with 12 bases between them. CDR3 size: 15 residues. Germline V CDR1 and CDR2: MDHEN, SYDVKM. The chain's CDR3 is CASSYSSSVNTEAFF. CDR3 in DNA: TGTGCCAGCAGTTATAGCAGTTCGGTGAACACTGAAGCTTTCTTT.

The chain combines TRBV6-4 with TRBJ2-1; 11 bases fit TRBD2. With 5 bases clipped from V and 7 bases from J, the junction kept 10 bases outside the gene matches. Germline V lookup: CDR1 MRHNA, CDR2 SNTAGT. This CDR3 contains 16 residues. The CDR3 here is CASSWTSLAGGNEQFF. Written as DNA, the CDR3 is TGTGCCAGCAGTTGGACTAGCCTAGCGGGAGGTAATGAGCAGTTCTTC.

The chain combines TRBV12-5 with TRBJ2-5; the match to TRBD2 covers 14 bases. V gave up 1 base and J gave up 5 bases; unmatched junction bases: 3. The CDR3 sequence is 16 residues long. Germline V CDR1 and CDR2: LGHNT, FRNRAP. The CDR3 reads CASGLATSGRAETQYF. The CDR3, as DNA: TGTGCTAGTGGTTTGGCGACTAGCGGGAGGGCGGAGACCCAGTACTTC. Variable domain in full (rest from reference TRBV12-5 and TRBJ2-5): DARVTQTPRHKVTEMGQEVTMRCQPILGHNTVFWYRQTMMQGLELLAYFRNRAPLDDSGMPKDRFSAEMPDATLATLKIQPSEPRDSAVYFCASGLATSGRAETQYFGPGTRLLVL.

This clone was detected a few times. The V call is TRBV6-5, the J call TRBJ1-4; 7 bases are a match to TRBD1. After removal of 6 bases from V and 2 bases from J, the junction contained 6 bases not matched to a gene. The CDR3 is 15 amino acids. Germline V gene data show CDR1 as MNHEY and CDR2 as SVGAGI. The CDR3 region has the DNA TGTGCCAGCAGACCGGACAGGCTCACTAATGAAAAACTGTTTTTT. This sequence encodes CASRPDRLTNEKLFF.

The V and J genes are TRBV11-2 and TRBJ2-3; D gene unclear. CDR1 SGHAT and CDR2 FQNNGV come from the germline V gene. V lost 3 bases, J lost 0 bases, and 10 bases lay in between. The CDR3 has 15 residues. Written as DNA, the CDR3 is TGTGCCAGCAGCTTCCTGGCGGTGAGCACAGATACGCAGTATTTT. It yields the protein CASSFLAVSTDTQYF.